The 10 T cell receptor beta chains presented below share a single source sample, sequenced in a study of T cells in Graves' hyperthyroidism and ophthalmopathy. TCR beta CDR3 regions were amplified from RNA. An initial round of RT-PCR targeting the TCR CDR3 relied on the HTBI primer set. TCRdb recomputed calls from the multiplex PCR reads with MiXCR, one row per CDR3 protein. The data contain 500,000 to 600,000 distinct CDR3 sequences, just under 20% of them singletons. The sequencing sample was made of blood. All receptors derive from a man aged 35-49 years with Graves' ophthalmopathy.

V is TRBV5-1 and J is TRBJ2-2, with a tentative D call TRBD2 (7 bases). The CDR3 loop spans 13 amino acids. In germline, CDR1 is SGHRS, CDR2 YFSETQ. Trimming took off 7 bases at V and 5 bases at J, with 12 bases between the two ends. The CDR3 loop is CASGGAGTGELFF. The CDR3 DNA sequence: TGCGCCAGCGGGGGGGCCGGAACCGGGGAGCTGTTTTTT.

The chain recombines TRBV20-1 with TRBJ1-1; 10 bases map to TRBD1. The V segment lost 3 bases and the J segment 2 bases; nucleotides outside the gene matches: 6. CDR3 length equals 15 residues. The V gene's germline CDR1 is DFQATT and CDR2 SNEGSKA (reference sequence). CDR3 DNA: TGCAGTGCTAGCGGGACAGGGGTACCAAACACTGAAGCTTTCTTT. Translated: CSASGTGVPNTEAFF.

This clonotype was recorded a few times. This chain links TRBV6-6 with TRBJ2-4, with a tentative D call TRBD2 (5 bases). CDR3 length equals 14 residues. Deletions cut 0 bases from V and 7 bases from J, with 10 bases between. CDR1 is MNHNY and CDR2 is SVGAGI in the germline V gene (reference sequence). CDR3 in amino acids: CASSYSEGGNIQYF. DNA for the CDR3: TGTGCCAGCAGTTACTCAGAGGGCGGGAACATTCAGTACTTC.

This chain links TRBV7-9 with TRBJ2-3; no reliable D call. V lost 1 base and J lost 0, with 8 bases in between. The germline V gene encodes CDR1 SEHNR and CDR2 FQNEAQ (reference sequence). This CDR3 comprises 15 residues. The CDR3 DNA follows: TGTGCCAGCAGCTTAGACCTATCTAGCACAGATACGCAGTATTTT. As protein: CASSLDLSSTDTQYF.

V is TRBV5-1 and J is TRBJ2-7; 8 nucleotides line up with TRBD1. CDR1 is SGHRS, CDR2 YFSETQ, per germline. After removal of 4 bases from V and 1 base from J, the junction contained 7 bases not matched to a gene. The CDR3 is 15 amino acids. The CDR3 region has the DNA TGCGCCAGCAGCAACGGACAGGGTCTATCCTACGAGCAGTACTTC. Its protein product is CASSNGQGLSYEQYF.

This clonotype was observed many times. The chain employs TRBV11-2 and TRBJ2-3; 9 nucleotides align to TRBD2. Germline CDR1 reads SGHAT; CDR2 reads FQNNGV. V shed 5 bases, J shed 4 bases, and the junction held 10 bases outside the gene matches. CDR3 length equals 16 residues. The CDR3 sequence: CASSAALAGPADTQYF. The CDR3 DNA is TGTGCCAGCAGCGCCGCCCTAGCGGGGCCGGCAGATACGCAGTATTTT.

This chain uses TRBV20-1 with TRBJ1-1, with 7 bases lining up with TRBD1. V lost 3 bases, J lost 4 bases, and 2 bases stayed unmatched. In germline, CDR1 is DFQATT, CDR2 SNEGSKA (reference sequence). The CDR3 spans 12 residues. CDR3 in amino acids: CSARRGLTEAFF. The CDR3 nucleotides are TGCAGTGCTAGGAGGGGGCTCACTGAAGCTTTCTTT.

The chain couples TRBV19 to TRBJ2-1, with TRBD1 matching 10 bases. This CDR3 spans 14 amino acids. Germline V gene sequence: CDR1 LNHDA, CDR2 SQIVND (reference sequence). The V segment lost 6 bases and the J segment 3 bases; nucleotides outside the gene matches: 2. This CDR3 reads CASRGQGFYNEQFF. DNA of the CDR3: TGTGCCAGTAGGGGACAGGGGTTCTACAATGAGCAGTTCTTC.

This chain joins TRBV20-1 and TRBJ1-5; D is perhaps TRBD1 (6 bases). CDR1 and CDR2 from the germline V gene are DFQATT and SNEGSKA (reference sequence). This CDR3 is 17 amino acids long. V dropped 5 bases and J dropped 0 bases, with 20 bases sitting between them. The CDR3 sequence is CSAGTPPATFSNQPQHF. The CDR3 DNA sequence: TGCAGTGCTGGGACACCTCCGGCAACCTTTAGCAATCAGCCCCAGCATTTT.

This clonotype was recorded many times. This chain joins TRBV18 and TRBJ2-1, with a weak D call TRBD2 (5 bases). The V end lost 1 base, the J end lost 8 bases, and 15 bases lay between the germline ends. Germline CDR1 is KGHSH and CDR2 is LQKENI. This CDR3 is 15 amino acids long. The CDR3 DNA reads TGTGCCAGCTCACCACGGGCAGGAATGGAGGATGAGCAGTTCTTC. Protein: CASSPRAGMEDEQFF.